These 13 T cell receptor beta chains came from one sample sequenced in a study of T-cell reconstitution after alpha-beta-depleted transplantation in children. The authors prepared the TCRbeta library with unique molecular identifiers. Via MiXCR, TCRdb re-called the PCR reads, giving one row per CDR3 protein. In the table there are about 100,000 distinct CDR3 sequences, 7% to 8% of which are singletons. Sequencing used PBMCs, obtained before TCRalphabeta/CD19-depleted stem cell transplant. Receptors were obtained from a boy aged 2 to 10 with acute lymphoblastic leukemia, due to receive a stem cell transplant.

The chain has TRBV20-1 and TRBJ2-3; 9 bases fit TRBD2. CDR1 is DFQATT and CDR2 is SNEGSKA in the germline V gene (reference sequence). The length of the CDR3 is 14 residues. The V gene end was trimmed by 3 bases and the J gene end by 6 bases; junction bases not matched to a gene: 7. The CDR3 DNA sequence: TGCAGTGCTAGTGGCGGGGGGGCGTTGGATACGCAGTATTTT. Protein: CSASGGGALDTQYF.

There are a few counts of this clonotype. The rearrangement links TRBV4-1 to TRBJ1-2; a possible D gene is TRBD1 (5 bases). V was trimmed by 1 base and J by 7 bases, leaving 13 bases between them. Germline CDR1 and CDR2: MGHRA and YSYEKL. This CDR3 comprises 14 residues. CDR3 coding DNA: TGCGCCAGCAGCCAAGGACAGTGGGGAGGTGGCTACACCTTC. Translation gives CASSQGQWGGGYTF.

Many counts were recorded for this clonotype. The chain combines TRBV28 with TRBJ2-1, with D possibly being TRBD1 or TRBD2 (5 bases each). V lost 5 bases and J 1 base, leaving 12 bases between the germline ends. Per germline, CDR1 MDHEN and CDR2 SYDVKM. The CDR3 has 15 amino acids. CDR3 residues: CASSPREGSYNEQFF. The CDR3 DNA follows: TGTGCCAGCAGTCCCCGTGAGGGGTCCTACAATGAGCAGTTCTTC.

The chain employs TRBV20-1 and TRBJ2-1, with 12 nucleotides matching TRBD2. The V segment lost 0 bases and the J segment 4 bases; nucleotides outside the gene matches: 16. Per germline, CDR1 DFQATT and CDR2 SNEGSKA (reference sequence). There are 20 residues in the CDR3. The CDR3: CSARDSFRLAGGPRYNEQFF. The CDR3 coding sequence is TGCAGTGCTAGAGATTCATTTCGGCTAGCGGGGGGGCCGAGGTACAATGAGCAGTTCTTC.

Only a few counts were recorded for this clonotype. The J gene is TRBJ1-1, the V gene TRBV12-3 or TRBV12-4; D gene ambiguous. CDR3 length: 14 residues. The V gene lost 6 bases and the J gene lost 0 bases, with 11 bases spanning the gap. CDR3 residues: CASSRMGMNTEAFF. Written as DNA, the CDR3 is TGTGCCAGCAGCAGGATGGGGATGAACACTGAAGCTTTCTTT.

The CDR3 nucleotides are TGTGCCAGCAGCCTCAGCGGGGGGGGAACCGGGGAGCTGTTTTTT. This sequence encodes CASSLSGGGTGELFF. The chain is built from TRBV11-3 and TRBJ2-2; 10 bases line up with TRBD2. CDR3 length equals 15 residues. V was pared by 5 bases and J by 5 bases, with 5 bases of the junction left unmatched. The V gene's germline CDR1 is SGHNT and CDR2 YENEEA.

At least ten counts were recorded for this clonotype. CDR3 DNA: TGTGCCAGCAGTTACTCGGGTCGGACTAACTATGGCTACACCTTC. The encoded protein is CASSYSGRTNYGYTF. This chain joins TRBV6-5 and TRBJ1-2, with no clear D. The CDR3 has 15 residues. Germline CDR1 MNHEY, CDR2 SVGAGI. With 0 bases removed from V and 0 bases from J, the gap between germline ends came to 8 bases.

This clonotype has ten or more counts. The chain has TRBV2 and TRBJ1-1; 7 nucleotides match TRBD1. The germline V gene has CDR1 SNHLY and CDR2 FYNNEI. V shed 4 bases and J 5 bases; nucleotides not matched to a gene: 4. CDR3 length: 13 amino acids. DNA of the CDR3: TGTGCCAGCAGTGGACAGGGTGGGACTGAAGCTTTCTTT. Its translation is CASSGQGGTEAFF.

This clonotype was picked up many times. The gene calls are TRBV7-6 and TRBJ2-5; TRBD2 matches at 9 bases. The ends lost 5 bases at V and 5 bases at J; junction bases unmatched: 12. CDR3 length: 16 residues. CDR1 and CDR2 (germline): SGHVS, FNYEAQ. This chain's CDR3 is CASSLYRLAEGETQYF. The CDR3 DNA is TGTGCCAGCAGCCTATACCGACTAGCGGAGGGTGAGACCCAGTACTTC. Combining the CDR3 with reference TRBV7-6 and TRBJ2-5 gives the whole variable domain GAGVSQSPRYKVTKRGQDVALRCDPISGHVSLYWYRQALGQGPEFLTYFNYEAQQDKSGLPNDRFSAERPEGSISTLTIQRTEQRDSAMYRCASSLYRLAEGETQYFGPGTRLLVL.

The chain is built from TRBV5-1 and TRBJ2-3; 11 positions match TRBD1. With V trimmed by 4 bases and J by 3 bases, 7 bases remained unmatched. CDR1 and CDR2 (germline): SGHRS, YFSETQ. This CDR3 is 16 amino acids long. CDR3 DNA: TGCGCCAGCAGCCCCCGGGACAGGGGGGGTACAGATACGCAGTATTTT. It encodes CASSPRDRGGTDTQYF.

This clonotype was seen a few times. The chain combines TRBV4-1 with TRBJ1-3; no clear D. Trimming shortened V by 1 base and J by 0 bases, and 7 bases separated the two germline ends. This CDR3 has 15 residues. CDR1 and CDR2 (germline): MGHRA, YSYEKL. CDR3 loop: CASSQVADSGNTIYF. In DNA, the CDR3 is TGCGCCAGCAGCCAAGTAGCAGACTCTGGAAACACCATATATTTT.

V gene TRBV20-1 combines with J gene TRBJ2-7; possible D gene TRBD2, 6 bases. CDR1 is DFQATT, CDR2 SNEGSKA, per germline (reference sequence). V was cut by 0 bases and J by 4 bases, with 13 bases left in between. The CDR3 has 14 residues. CDR3 region: CSARDPGGNYEQYF. In DNA form, the CDR3 reads TGCAGTGCTAGAGATCCTGGGGGGAATTACGAGCAGTACTTC.

This clonotype was seen at least ten times. The rearrangement links TRBV29-1 to TRBJ2-3; 8 bases are shared with TRBD1. CDR1 and CDR2 (germline): SQVTM, ANQGSEA. Trimming took 5 bases from V and 2 from J; bases not matched to a gene: 9. There are 15 residues in the CDR3. The CDR3 DNA is TGCAGCGTTACTACCGGGACAGGCAACACAGATACGCAGTATTTT. Protein product: CSVTTGTGNTDTQYF.